This T cell receptor beta chain was obtained from a study of CD8+ T cells in alopecia areata. Study at large: For 6 to 18 months, tofacitinib was taken, and 6 months off drug followed.

Reverse transcribed after extraction, RNA yielded cDNA as the sequencing template. Data came from immunoSEQ multiplex PCR; TCRdb stores just in-frame clones and leaves some out. The data contain about 160,000 clones, approximately 45% of them singletons. This clone was recorded a few times. The source material was CD4+ T cells sorted from blood. The TCR originated in a human donor with alopecia areata.

The CDR3 protein is CASSLEGEWQRGEAFF. The CDR3 region has the DNA TGTGCCAGCAGCTTAGAGGGGGAGTGGCAGCGGGGTGAAGCTTTCTTT. The chain carries TRBV7-8 and TRBJ1-1, with D perhaps TRBD1 (6 bases). Deletions cut 1 base from V and 7 bases from J, with 19 bases between. The length of the CDR3 is 16 residues. In germline, CDR1 is SGHVS, CDR2 FQNEAQ.